This T cell receptor beta chain was recorded in a study of PD-L1 blockade in urothelial cancer. About the study: Administration of atezolizumab to patients began at some point between 2014 and 2016, at 1,200 mg intravenously every 3 weeks. Patients had undergone 0 to 3 prior chemotherapy regimens. Study results and limitations: Tumor-associated blood clones were expanded more by durable-benefit patients at 3 weeks.

Of note for this clone: What it binds is not known.

Time point: pretreatment peripheral blood. Profiling relied on immunoSEQ multiplex PCR, and the TCRdb table lists in-frame clones only, not all of them. The sample lists roughly 67,000 clones, about 86% seen once, with more than 13% in the top ten. Germline-derived CDR1 and CDR2 are SGHTA and FQGTGA. V was cut by 5 bases and J by 1 base, with 8 bases left in between. This CDR3 spans 13 amino acids. This chain uses TRBV7-3 with TRBJ1-1; weak D call: TRBD1 (6 bases). The TCR comes from a man between 60 and 75 years old with urothelial cancer. The sample in question was PBMCs, obtained around atezolizumab (anti-PD-L1) treatment. The CDR3 sequence: CASSTQGNTEAFF. CDR3 in DNA: TGTGCCAGCAGCACACAGGGGAACACTGAAGCTTTCTTT.